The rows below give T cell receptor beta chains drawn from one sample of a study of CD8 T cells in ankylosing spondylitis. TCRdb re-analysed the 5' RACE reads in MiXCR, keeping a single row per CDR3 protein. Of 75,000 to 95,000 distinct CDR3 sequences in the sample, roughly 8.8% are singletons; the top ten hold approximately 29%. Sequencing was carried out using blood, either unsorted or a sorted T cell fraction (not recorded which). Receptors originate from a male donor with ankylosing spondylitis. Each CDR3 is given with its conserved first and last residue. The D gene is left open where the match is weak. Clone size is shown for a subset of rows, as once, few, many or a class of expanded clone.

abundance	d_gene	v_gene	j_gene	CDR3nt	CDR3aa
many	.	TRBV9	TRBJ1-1	TGTGCCAGCAGCGGAAGAATTACGAACACTGAAGCTTTCTTT	CASSGRITNTEAFF
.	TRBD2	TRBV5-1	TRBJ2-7	TGCGCCAGCAGCCCCGGGACTAGCGGTCTCTACGAGCAGTACTTC	CASSPGTSGLYEQYF
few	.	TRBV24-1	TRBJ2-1	TGTGCCACCAGTGATTTTAACCACAATGAGCAGTTCTTC	CATSDFNHNEQFF
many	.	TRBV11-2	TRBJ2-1	TGTGCCAGCAGCTCCTTGACTAGTATGATCGATGAGCAGTTCTTC	CASSSLTSMIDEQFF
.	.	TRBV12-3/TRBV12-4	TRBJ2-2	TGTGCCAGCAGTCCGCGGACCGATTCCGGCGGGGAGCTGTTTTTT	CASSPRTDSGGELFF
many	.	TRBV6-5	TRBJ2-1	TGTGCCAGCAGTTTCCGGGGGCAGGGCAATGAGCAGTTCTTC	CASSFRGQGNEQFF
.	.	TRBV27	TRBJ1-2	TGTGCCAGCAGGGGATGGTATGGCTACACCTTC	CASRGWYGYTF
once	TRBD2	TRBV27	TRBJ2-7	TGTGCCAGCCGTCCTGCGGGAGGCCGCTACGAGCAGTACTTC	CASRPAGGRYEQYF
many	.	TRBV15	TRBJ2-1	TGTGCCACCAGCAGAGATTCAGGGGCCAATGAGCAGTTCTTC	CATSRDSGANEQFF
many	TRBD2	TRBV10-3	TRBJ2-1	TGTGCCATCAGTCGGACTAGCGGTCACGTTGAGCAGTTCTTC	CAISRTSGHVEQFF
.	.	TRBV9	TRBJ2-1	TGTGCCAGCAGCGCGGGACTGCGCTCCTACAATGAGCAGTTCTTC	CASSAGLRSYNEQFF
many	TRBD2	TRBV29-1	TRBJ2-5	TGCAGCGTGGATGGACTAGCGGGAACAGAGACCCAGTACTTC	CSVDGLAGTETQYF
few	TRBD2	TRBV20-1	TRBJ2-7	TGCAGTGCTAGCTCTAGCGGCCCCTACGAGCAGTACTTC	CSASSSGPYEQYF
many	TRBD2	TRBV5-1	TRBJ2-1	TGCGCCAGCAGCATGACCGGGACTAGCGGCTACAATGAGCAGTTCTTC	CASSMTGTSGYNEQFF
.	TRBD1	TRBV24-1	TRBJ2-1	TGTGCCACCAGTGATTGGGGACAGACCTACAATGAGCAGTTCTTC	CATSDWGQTYNEQFF
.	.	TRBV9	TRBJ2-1	TGTGCCAGCAGCGTAGACGGCCGGAATGAGCAGTTCTTC	CASSVDGRNEQFF
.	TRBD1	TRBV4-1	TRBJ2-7	TGCGCCAGCAGCCAAGATGGGGGACAGGGAAAATTACCCTCCTACGAGCAGTACTTC	CASSQDGGQGKLPSYEQYF
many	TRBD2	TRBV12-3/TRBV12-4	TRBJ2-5	TGTGCCAGCAACCGGGAGGAAGAAGAGACCCAGTACTTC	CASNREEEETQYF
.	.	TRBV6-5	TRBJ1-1	TGTGCCAGCAGTAACCTACGGGACATCCCCCCTGAAGCTTTCTTT	CASSNLRDIPPEAFF
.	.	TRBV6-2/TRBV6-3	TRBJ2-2	TGTGCCAGCAGTTACTCAGCACAAAACACCGGGGAGCTGTTTTTT	CASSYSAQNTGELFF
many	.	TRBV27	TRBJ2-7	TGTGCCAGCAGTTTATCGGGAGGAGACTACGAGCAGTACTTC	CASSLSGGDYEQYF
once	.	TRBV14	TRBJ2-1	TGTGCCAGCAGCCAAGGACCCCGGACAGACTACTCCTACAATGAGCAGTTCTTC	CASSQGPRTDYSYNEQFF
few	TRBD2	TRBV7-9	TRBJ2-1	TGTGCCAGCAGCAGGGCTAGCGGGAGCTCTTACAATGAGCAGTTCTTC	CASSRASGSSYNEQFF
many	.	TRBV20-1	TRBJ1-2	TGCAGTGCTAGGGCCCTCGTCTCTAACTATGGCTACACCTTC	CSARALVSNYGYTF
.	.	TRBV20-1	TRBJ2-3	TGCAGTGCTAACCCGGGAGTAAGGACAGATACGCAGTATTTT	CSANPGVRTDTQYF
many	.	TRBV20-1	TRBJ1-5	TGCAGTGCTGGCAATGAGGGCCATCAGCCCCAGCATTTT	CSAGNEGHQPQHF
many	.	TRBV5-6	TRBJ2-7	TGTGCCAGCAGCTTGGGGCCCGAAACCCCCTACGAGCAGTACTTC	CASSLGPETPYEQYF
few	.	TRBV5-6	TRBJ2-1	TGTGCCAGCAGCTTGAAGGGGCGTCTACTAAAATACAATGAGCAGTTCTTC	CASSLKGRLLKYNEQFF
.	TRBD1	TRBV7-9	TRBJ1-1	TGTGCCAGCAGCTTAGAGGGCTTGACAGGGCTGAACACTGAAGCTTTCTTT	CASSLEGLTGLNTEAFF
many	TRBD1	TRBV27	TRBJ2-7	TGTGCCAGCAGTTTTGTAGGACAGGGGTACGACGAGCAGTACTTC	CASSFVGQGYDEQYF
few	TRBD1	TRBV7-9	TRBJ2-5	TGTGCCAGCAGCTACGCCGGGACAGGGGGCGGGGAGACCCAGTACTTC	CASSYAGTGGGETQYF
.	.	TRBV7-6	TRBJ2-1	TGTGCCAGCTCCAACGCTAATGAGCAGTTCTTC	CASSNANEQFF
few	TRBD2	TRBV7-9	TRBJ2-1	TGTGCCAGCAGCCCCTTTAGCGGGAGTGGGACCTACAATGAGCAGTTCTTC	CASSPFSGSGTYNEQFF
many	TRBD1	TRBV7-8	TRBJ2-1	TGTGCCAGCAGCTCAAAAATGGCCGGGACAGTCCACAATGAGCAGTTCTTC	CASSSKMAGTVHNEQFF
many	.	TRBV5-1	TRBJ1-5	TGCGCCAGCCGAGGGAGATGGCATTTT	CASRGRWHF
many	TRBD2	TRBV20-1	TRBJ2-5	TGCAGTGCTAGGGAGCGGGAGAGGGATGAGACCCAGTACTTC	CSARERERDETQYF
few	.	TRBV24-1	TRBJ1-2	TGTGCCACCAGTGATTTGTCCGTACAGGGTGGCTACACCTTC	CATSDLSVQGGYTF
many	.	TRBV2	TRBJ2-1	TGTGCCAGCAGTGGCCAGGGGCCCCAGGTGAATGAGCAGTTCTTC	CASSGQGPQVNEQFF
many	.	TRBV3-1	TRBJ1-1	TGTGCCAGCAGCCAAGACGGCCCGGGGATTGAAGCTTTCTTT	CASSQDGPGIEAFF
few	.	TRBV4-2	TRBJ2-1	TGTGCCAGCAGCCAAGATCGAGGCGGGGTGAATGAGCAGTTCTTC	CASSQDRGGVNEQFF
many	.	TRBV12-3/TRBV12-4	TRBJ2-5	TGTGCCAGCAGTTTAATTCGAGAGACCCAGTACTTC	CASSLIRETQYF
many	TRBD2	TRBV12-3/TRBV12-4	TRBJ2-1	TGTGCCAGCAGTTTAGTGTCGGGGGGGAATGAGCAGTTCTTC	CASSLVSGGNEQFF
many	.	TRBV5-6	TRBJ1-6	TGTGCCAGCAGCTACGGGACGGGATCGTCACCCCTCCACTTT	CASSYGTGSSPLHF
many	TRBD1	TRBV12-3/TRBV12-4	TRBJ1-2	TGTGCCAGCAGTACCCCGGACAGGGGGCCTGGCTACACCTTC	CASSTPDRGPGYTF
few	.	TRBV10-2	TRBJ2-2	TGCGCCAGCGAGGGGAACGGGGAGCTGTTTTTT	CASEGNGELFF
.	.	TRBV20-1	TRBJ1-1	TGCAGTGCTAGAGATGGAGGTATGAACACTGAAGCTTTCTTT	CSARDGGMNTEAFF
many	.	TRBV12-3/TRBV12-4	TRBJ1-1	TGTGCCAGCAGTCCAGGGTTGTCCACTGAAGCTTTCTTT	CASSPGLSTEAFF
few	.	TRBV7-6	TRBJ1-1	TGTGCCAGCAGCTTAGGGGGGACGGGGTTCACTGAAGCTTTCTTT	CASSLGGTGFTEAFF
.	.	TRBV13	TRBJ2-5	TGTGCCAGCGTCCCCCGGGGGGCCCTTCGGGAGACCCAGTACTTC	CASVPRGALRETQYF